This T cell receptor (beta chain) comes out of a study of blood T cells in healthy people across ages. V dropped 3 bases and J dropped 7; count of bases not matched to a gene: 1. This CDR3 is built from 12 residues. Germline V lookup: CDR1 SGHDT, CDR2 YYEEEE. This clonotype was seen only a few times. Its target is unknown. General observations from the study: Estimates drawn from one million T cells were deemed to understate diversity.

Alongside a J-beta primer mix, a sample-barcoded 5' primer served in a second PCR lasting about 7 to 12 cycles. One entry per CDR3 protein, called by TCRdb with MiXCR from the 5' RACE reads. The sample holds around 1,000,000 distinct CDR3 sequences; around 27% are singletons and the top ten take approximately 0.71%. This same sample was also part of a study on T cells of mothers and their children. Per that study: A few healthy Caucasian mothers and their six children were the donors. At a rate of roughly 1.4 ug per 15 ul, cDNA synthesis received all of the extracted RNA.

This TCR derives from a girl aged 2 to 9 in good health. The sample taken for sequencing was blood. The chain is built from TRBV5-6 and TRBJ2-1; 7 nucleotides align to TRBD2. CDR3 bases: TGTGCCAGCAGCTGGGAGGGAAATGAGCAGTTCTTC. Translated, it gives CASSWEGNEQFF.